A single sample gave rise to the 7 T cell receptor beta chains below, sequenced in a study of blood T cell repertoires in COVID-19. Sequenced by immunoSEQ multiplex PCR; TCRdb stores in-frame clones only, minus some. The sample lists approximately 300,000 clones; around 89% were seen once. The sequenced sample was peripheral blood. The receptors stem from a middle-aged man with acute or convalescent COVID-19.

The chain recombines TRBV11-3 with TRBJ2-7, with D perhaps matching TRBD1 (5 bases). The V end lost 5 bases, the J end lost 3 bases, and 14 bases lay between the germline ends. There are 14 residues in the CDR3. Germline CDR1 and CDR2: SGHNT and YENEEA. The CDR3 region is CASSRGGHYYEQYF. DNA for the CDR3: TGTGCCAGCAGCCGTGGCGGACACTACTACGAGCAGTACTTC.

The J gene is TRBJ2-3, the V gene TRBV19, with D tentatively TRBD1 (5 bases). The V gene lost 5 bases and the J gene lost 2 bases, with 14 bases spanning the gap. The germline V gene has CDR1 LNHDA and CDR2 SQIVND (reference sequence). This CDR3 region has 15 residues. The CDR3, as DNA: TGTGCCAGTAGTGTGAAGGGGCAGGTCACAGATACGCAGTATTTT. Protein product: CASSVKGQVTDTQYF.

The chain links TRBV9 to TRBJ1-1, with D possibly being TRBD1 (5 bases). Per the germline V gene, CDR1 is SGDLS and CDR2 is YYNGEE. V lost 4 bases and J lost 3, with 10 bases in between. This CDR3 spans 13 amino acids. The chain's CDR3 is CASSPPRDTEAFF. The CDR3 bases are TGTGCCAGCAGCCCCCCCAGGGACACTGAAGCTTTCTTT.

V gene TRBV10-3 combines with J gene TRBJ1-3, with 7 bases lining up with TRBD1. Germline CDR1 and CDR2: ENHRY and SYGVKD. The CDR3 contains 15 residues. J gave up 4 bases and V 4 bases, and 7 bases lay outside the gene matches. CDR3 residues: CAISALTGPGNTIYF. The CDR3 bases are TGTGCCATCAGTGCCCTGACAGGGCCGGGAAACACCATATATTTT.

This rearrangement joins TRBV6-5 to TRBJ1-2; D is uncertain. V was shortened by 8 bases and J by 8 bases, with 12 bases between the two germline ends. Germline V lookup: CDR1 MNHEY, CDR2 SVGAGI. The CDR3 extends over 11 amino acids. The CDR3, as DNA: TGTGCCAGCGACCACATGAGGGGCTACACCTTC. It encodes CASDHMRGYTF.

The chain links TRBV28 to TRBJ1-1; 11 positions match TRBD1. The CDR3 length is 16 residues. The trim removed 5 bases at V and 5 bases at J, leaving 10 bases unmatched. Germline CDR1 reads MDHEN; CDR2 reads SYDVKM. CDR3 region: CASSPTGTGGLTEAFF. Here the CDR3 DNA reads TGTGCCAGCAGTCCAACCGGGACAGGGGGTCTTACTGAAGCTTTCTTT.

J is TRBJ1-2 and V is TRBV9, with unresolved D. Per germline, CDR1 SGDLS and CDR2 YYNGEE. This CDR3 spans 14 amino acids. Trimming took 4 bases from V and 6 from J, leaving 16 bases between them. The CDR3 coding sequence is TGTGCCAGCAGCCCTGGAGGATCCTGGGATGGCTACACCTTC. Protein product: CASSPGGSWDGYTF.